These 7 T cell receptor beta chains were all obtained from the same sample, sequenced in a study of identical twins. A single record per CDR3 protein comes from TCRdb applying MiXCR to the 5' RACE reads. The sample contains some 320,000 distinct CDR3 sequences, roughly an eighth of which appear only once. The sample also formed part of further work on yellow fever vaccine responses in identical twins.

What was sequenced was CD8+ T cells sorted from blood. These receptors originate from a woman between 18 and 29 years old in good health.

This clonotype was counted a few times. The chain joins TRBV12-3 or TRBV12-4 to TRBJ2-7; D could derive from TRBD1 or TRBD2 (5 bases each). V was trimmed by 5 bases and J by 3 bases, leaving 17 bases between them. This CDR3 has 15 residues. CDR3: CASSPAGRAYYEQYF. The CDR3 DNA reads TGTGCCAGCAGTCCGGCGGGCAGGGCATACTACGAGCAGTACTTC.

Here the CDR3 DNA reads TGTGCCAGCAGACCCCAGGAGGAAAGCTCCTACGAGCAGTACGTC. Translation gives CASRPQEESSYEQYV. The chain carries TRBV6-1 and TRBJ2-7; D may be TRBD2 (5 bases). The CDR3 runs 15 residues. V was cut by 6 bases and J by 0 bases, with 15 bases left in between. The V gene's germline CDR1 is MNHNS and CDR2 SASEGT.

The DNA for the CDR3 is TGTGCCAGCAGCAACCGGGAGTTTCAGTTCTTC. The encoded protein is CASSNREFQFF. The chain carries TRBV12-3 or TRBV12-4 and TRBJ2-1, with TRBD2 as a possible D gene (6 bases). This CDR3 region has 11 residues. V lost 6 bases and J 13 bases, leaving 13 bases between the germline ends.

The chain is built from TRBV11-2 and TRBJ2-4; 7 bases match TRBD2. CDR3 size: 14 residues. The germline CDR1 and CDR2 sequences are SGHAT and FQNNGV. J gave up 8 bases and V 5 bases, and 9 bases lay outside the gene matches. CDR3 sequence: CASSVGRAVDIQYF. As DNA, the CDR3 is TGTGCCAGCAGCGTAGGGAGGGCCGTAGACATTCAGTACTTC. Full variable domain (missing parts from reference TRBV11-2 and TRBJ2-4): EAGVAQSPRYKIIEKRQSVAFWCNPISGHATLYWYQQILGQGPKLLIQFQNNGVVDDSQLPKDRFSAERLKGVDSTLKIQPAKLEDSAVYLCASSVGRAVDIQYFGAGTRLSVL.

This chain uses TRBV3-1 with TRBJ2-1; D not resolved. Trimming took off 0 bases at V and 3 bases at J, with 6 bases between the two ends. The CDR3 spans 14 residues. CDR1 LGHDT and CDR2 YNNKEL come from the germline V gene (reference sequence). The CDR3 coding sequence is TGTGCCAGCAGCCAAGAACACCACTACAATGAGCAGTTCTTC. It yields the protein CASSQEHHYNEQFF.

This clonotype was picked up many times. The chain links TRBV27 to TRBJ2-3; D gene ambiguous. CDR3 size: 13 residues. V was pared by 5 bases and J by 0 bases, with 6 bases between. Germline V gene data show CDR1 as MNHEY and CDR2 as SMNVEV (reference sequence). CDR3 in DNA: TGTGCCAGCAGTATCCACAGCACAGATACGCAGTATTTT. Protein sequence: CASSIHSTDTQYF.

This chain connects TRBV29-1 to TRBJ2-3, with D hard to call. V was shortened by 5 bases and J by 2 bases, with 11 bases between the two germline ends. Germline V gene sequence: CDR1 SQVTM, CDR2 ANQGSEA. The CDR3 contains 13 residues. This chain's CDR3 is CSVPAAFTDTQYF. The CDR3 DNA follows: TGCAGCGTTCCAGCCGCATTCACAGATACGCAGTATTTT.